This T cell receptor (beta chain) was sequenced during a study of blood T cell repertoires in COVID-19. The V gene end was trimmed by 0 bases and the J gene end by 12 bases; junction bases not matched to a gene: 6. The germline CDR1 and CDR2 sequences are LGHDT and YNNKEL (reference sequence). There are 15 residues in the CDR3. Method: immunoSEQ multiplex PCR; TCRdb's copy keeps in-frame clones and lacks some. In the table there are 15,000 to 25,000 clones, just over 90% of which are singletons. This clone was seen once. The chain has TRBV3-1 (or the pseudogene TRBV3-2) and TRBJ2-1; 12 bases line up with TRBD2. The TCR originated in a woman aged 50 to 60 with active COVID-19. The material sequenced was peripheral blood. The CDR3 loop is CASSQDTLAGGWQFF. Here the CDR3 DNA reads TGTGCCAGCAGCCAAGATACCCTAGCGGGAGGGTGGCAGTTCTTC.